A single sample gave rise to the 10 T cell receptor beta chains below, sequenced in a study of T-cell reconstitution after alpha-beta-depleted transplantation in children. Molecular barcoding with unique molecular identifiers was used for the TCRbeta library. TCRdb re-analysed the PCR reads in MiXCR, keeping a single row per CDR3 protein. The sample contains around 250,000 distinct CDR3 sequences, about 23% of which appear only once. This specimen was PBMCs, taken before TCRalphabeta/CD19-depleted stem cell transplant. The origin of the receptors is a girl aged 2 to 9 with Fanconi anemia, due to receive a stem cell transplant.

The V call is TRBV20-1, the J call TRBJ2-7; 7 positions match TRBD1. This CDR3 contains 14 residues. Germline values: CDR1 DFQATT, CDR2 SNEGSKA (reference sequence). J lost 3 bases, V lost 1 base, and 6 bases had no gene match. The CDR3 sequence is CSARARDSLYEQYF. The CDR3 nucleotides read TGCAGTGCTAGAGCCCGGGACAGCCTCTACGAGCAGTACTTC.

This clonotype showed up many times. The chain couples TRBV2 to TRBJ2-4; no reliable D call. This CDR3 region has 15 residues. Trimming cost V 7 bases and J 0 bases, with 13 bases left between them. CDR1 is SNHLY, CDR2 FYNNEI, per germline. The CDR3 sequence: CASIQVLLAKNIQYF. The DNA of the CDR3 is TGTGCCAGCATCCAGGTTCTCCTAGCCAAAAACATTCAGTACTTC.

The rearrangement uses TRBV18 and TRBJ2-3; D call uncertain. Germline lookup yields CDR1 KGHSH and CDR2 LQKENI. V gave up 1 base and J gave up 2 bases, with 10 bases separating them. The CDR3 is 15 amino acids. CDR3 bases: TGTGCCAGCTCACCACAATCCTCCTTCACAGATACGCAGTATTTT. The encoded protein is CASSPQSSFTDTQYF.

The chain carries TRBV13 and TRBJ2-4; tentatively, D is TRBD1 or TRBD2 (5 bases each). In germline, CDR1 is PRHDT, CDR2 FYEKMQ (reference sequence). This CDR3 is 15 amino acids long. The V end was cut by 8 bases, the J end by 3 bases, with 17 bases between. CDR3 sequence (DNA): TGTGCCAGCCACAAAAGGGGAGAACACAAAAACATTCAGTACTTC. Protein product: CASHKRGEHKNIQYF.

The chain joins TRBV7-2 to TRBJ2-3; 8 nucleotides line up with TRBD2. Losses at the gene ends were 1 base for V and 5 bases for J; bases not matched to a gene: 8. This CDR3 comprises 16 residues. Germline assignment: CDR1 SGHTA and CDR2 FQGNSA. The DNA of the CDR3 is TGTGCCAGCAGCTTAGGTGTCGGGGGGGCAAGAGATACGCAGTATTTT. Translating gives CASSLGVGGARDTQYF.

CDR3 nucleotide sequence: TGCGCCAGCAGCTTGGCGCCTCGGGACAGCAATCAGCCCCAGCATTTT. Residues: CASSLAPRDSNQPQHF. The chain has TRBV5-1 and TRBJ1-5, with D possibly TRBD1 on 5 matching bases. CDR1 and CDR2 from the germline V gene are SGHRS and YFSETQ. V lost 0 bases and J lost 1, with 11 bases in between. This CDR3 spans 16 amino acids.

The chain has TRBV5-1 and TRBJ2-7; 8 bases are a match to TRBD2. The trim removed 4 bases at V and 1 base at J, leaving 4 bases unmatched. The CDR3 contains 14 residues. The germline gives CDR1 SGHRS, CDR2 YFSETQ. The CDR3 protein is CASSLKRESYEQYF. In nucleotides, the CDR3 is TGCGCCAGCAGCCTGAAGCGGGAGTCCTACGAGCAGTACTTC.

This clonotype appeared many times. The chain recombines TRBV12-3 or TRBV12-4 with TRBJ1-1, with D perhaps matching TRBD1 (5 bases). The V and J ends lost 1 base and 1 base respectively, with 7 bases between them. This CDR3 has 14 residues. The chain's CDR3 is CASSLGTSNTEAFF. Written as DNA, the CDR3 is TGTGCCAGCAGTTTAGGGACATCGAACACTGAAGCTTTCTTT.

Ten or more counts support this clonotype. The CDR3: CSVEVAPSTDTQYF. The CDR3 DNA follows: TGCAGCGTTGAGGTAGCGCCTAGCACAGATACGCAGTATTTT. This chain links TRBV29-1 with TRBJ2-3; D possibly corresponds to TRBD2 (5 bases). The CDR3 has 14 residues. Germline V lookup: CDR1 SQVTM, CDR2 ANQGSEA. Trimming removed 3 bases at V and 0 bases at J, with 10 bases between.

This clonotype was counted at least ten times. The V gene is TRBV6-6, the J gene TRBJ2-7; unclear D gene. Germline-derived CDR1 and CDR2 are MNHNY and SVGAGI (reference sequence). This CDR3 is 13 amino acids long. With 2 bases removed from V and 0 bases from J, the gap between germline ends came to 5 bases. The CDR3 DNA sequence: TGTGCCAGCAGTTACGTGGGCTCCTACGAGCAGTACTTC. It yields the protein CASSYVGSYEQYF.